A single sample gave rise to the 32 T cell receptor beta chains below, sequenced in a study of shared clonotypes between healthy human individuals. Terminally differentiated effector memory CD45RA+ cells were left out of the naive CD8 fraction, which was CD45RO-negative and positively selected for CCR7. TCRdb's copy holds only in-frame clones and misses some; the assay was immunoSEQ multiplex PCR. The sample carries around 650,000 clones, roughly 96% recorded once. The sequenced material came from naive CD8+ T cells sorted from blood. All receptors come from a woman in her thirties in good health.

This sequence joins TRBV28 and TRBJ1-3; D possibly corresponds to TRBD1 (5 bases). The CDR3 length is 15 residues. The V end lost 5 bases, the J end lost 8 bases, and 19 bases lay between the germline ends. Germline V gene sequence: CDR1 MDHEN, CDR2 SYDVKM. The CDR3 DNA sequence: TGTGCCAGCAGTACCCCATGGGACGGAGGGGACACCATATATTTT. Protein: CASSTPWDGGDTIYF.

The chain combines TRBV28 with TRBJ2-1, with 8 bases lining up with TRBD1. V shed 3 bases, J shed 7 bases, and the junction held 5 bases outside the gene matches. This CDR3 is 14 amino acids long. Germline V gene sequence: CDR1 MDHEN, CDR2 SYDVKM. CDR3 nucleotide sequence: TGTGCCAGCAGTTTGAGTCAGGGGGCGAATGAGCAGTTCTTC. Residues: CASSLSQGANEQFF.

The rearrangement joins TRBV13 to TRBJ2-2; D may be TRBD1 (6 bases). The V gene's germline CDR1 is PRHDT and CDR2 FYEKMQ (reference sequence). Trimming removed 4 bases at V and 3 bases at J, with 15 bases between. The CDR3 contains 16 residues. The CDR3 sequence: CASSSWTVKDTGELFF. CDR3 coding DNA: TGTGCCAGCAGCTCCTGGACAGTAAAGGACACCGGGGAGCTGTTTTTT.

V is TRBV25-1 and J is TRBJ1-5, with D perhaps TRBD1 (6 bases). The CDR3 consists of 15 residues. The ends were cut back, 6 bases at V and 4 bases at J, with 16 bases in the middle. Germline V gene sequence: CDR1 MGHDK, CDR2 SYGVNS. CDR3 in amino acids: CASSPNRDSNQPQHF. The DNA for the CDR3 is TGTGCCAGCAGCCCTAACAGGGATTCGAATCAGCCCCAGCATTTT.

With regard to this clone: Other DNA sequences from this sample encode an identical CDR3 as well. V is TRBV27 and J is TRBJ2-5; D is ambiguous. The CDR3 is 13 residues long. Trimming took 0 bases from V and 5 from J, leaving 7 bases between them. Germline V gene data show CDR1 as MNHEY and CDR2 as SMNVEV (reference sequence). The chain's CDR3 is CASSLSGWETQYF. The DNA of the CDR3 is TGTGCCAGCAGTTTATCGGGCTGGGAGACCCAGTACTTC.

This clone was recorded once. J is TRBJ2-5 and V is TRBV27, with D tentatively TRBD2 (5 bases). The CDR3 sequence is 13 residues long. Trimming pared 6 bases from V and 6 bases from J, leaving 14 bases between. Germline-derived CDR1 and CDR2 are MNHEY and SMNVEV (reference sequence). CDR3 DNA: TGTGCCAGCAGCCGCGGAGGTCTGAAGACCCAGTACTTC. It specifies CASSRGGLKTQYF.

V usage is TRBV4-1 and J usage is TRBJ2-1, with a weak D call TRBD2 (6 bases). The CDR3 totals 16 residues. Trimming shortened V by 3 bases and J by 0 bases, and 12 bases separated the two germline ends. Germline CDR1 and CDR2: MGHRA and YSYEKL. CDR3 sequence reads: CASSHPMGGSYNEQFF. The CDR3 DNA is TGCGCCAGCAGCCACCCTATGGGAGGCTCCTACAATGAGCAGTTCTTC.

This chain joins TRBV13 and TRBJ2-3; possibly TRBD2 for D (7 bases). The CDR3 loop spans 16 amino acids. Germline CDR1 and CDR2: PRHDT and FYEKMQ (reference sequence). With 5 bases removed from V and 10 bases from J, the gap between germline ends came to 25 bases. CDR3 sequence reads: CASSTRDIGTGGAQYF. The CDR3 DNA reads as TGTGCCAGCAGCACCCGGGACATAGGCACGGGGGGAGCGCAGTATTTT. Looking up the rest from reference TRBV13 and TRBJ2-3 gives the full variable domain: AAGVIQSPRHLIKEKRETATLKCYPIPRHDTVYWYQQGPGQDPQFLISFYEKMQSDKGSIPDRFSAQQFSDYHSELNMSSLELGDSALYFCASSTRDIGTGGAQYFGPGTRLTVL.

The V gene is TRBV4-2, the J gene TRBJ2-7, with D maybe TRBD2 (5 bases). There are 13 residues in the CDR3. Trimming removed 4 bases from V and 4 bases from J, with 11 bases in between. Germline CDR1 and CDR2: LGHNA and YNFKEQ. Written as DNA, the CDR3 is TGTGCCAGCAGCCCACCCACGGGGTACGAGCAGTACTTC. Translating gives CASSPPTGYEQYF.

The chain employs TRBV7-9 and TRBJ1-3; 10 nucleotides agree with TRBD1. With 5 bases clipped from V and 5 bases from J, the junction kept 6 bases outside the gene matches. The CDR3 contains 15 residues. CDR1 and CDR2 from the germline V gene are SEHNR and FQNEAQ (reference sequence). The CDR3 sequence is CASSGRDRGRNTIYF. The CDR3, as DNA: TGTGCCAGCAGCGGCCGGGACAGGGGTCGAAACACCATATATTTT.

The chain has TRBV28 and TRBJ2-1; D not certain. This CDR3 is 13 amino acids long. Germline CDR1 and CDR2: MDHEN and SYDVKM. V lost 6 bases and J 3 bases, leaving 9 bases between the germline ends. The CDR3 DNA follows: TGTGCCAGCAGCCGGTCTCGCTACAATGAGCAGTTCTTC. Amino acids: CASSRSRYNEQFF.

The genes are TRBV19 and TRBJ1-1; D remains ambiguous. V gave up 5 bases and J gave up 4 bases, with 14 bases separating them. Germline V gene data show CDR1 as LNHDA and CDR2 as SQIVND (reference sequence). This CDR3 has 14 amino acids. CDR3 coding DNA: TGTGCCAGTAGTTTTAGGGTTGTGAGCACTGAAGCTTTCTTT. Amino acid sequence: CASSFRVVSTEAFF.

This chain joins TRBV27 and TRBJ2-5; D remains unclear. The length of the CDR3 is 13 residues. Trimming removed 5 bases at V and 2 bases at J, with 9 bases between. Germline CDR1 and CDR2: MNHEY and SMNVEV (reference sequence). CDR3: CASSGSGQETQYF. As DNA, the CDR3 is TGTGCCAGCAGTGGCTCCGGGCAAGAGACCCAGTACTTC.

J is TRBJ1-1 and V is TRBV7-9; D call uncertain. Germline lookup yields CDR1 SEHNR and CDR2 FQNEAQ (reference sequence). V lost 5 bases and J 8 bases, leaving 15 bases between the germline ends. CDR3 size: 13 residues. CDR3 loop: CASSPPGRPEAFF. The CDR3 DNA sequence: TGTGCCAGCAGCCCCCCTGGGCGTCCGGAAGCTTTCTTT.

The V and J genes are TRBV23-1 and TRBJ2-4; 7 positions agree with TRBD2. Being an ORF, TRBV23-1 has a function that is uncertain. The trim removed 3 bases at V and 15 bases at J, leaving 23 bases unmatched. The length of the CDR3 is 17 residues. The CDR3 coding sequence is TGCGCCAGCAGTCACCGTGCGCATGACGGGAGGTACACCGGGTCGTACTTC. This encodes CASSHRAHDGRYTGSYF.

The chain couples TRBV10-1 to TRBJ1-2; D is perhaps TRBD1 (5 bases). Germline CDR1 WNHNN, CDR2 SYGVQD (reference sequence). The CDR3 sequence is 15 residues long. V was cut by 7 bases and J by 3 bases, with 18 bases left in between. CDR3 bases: TGCGCCAGCACCACGGGGGGGTTAACAGACTATGGCTACACCTTC. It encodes CASTTGGLTDYGYTF.

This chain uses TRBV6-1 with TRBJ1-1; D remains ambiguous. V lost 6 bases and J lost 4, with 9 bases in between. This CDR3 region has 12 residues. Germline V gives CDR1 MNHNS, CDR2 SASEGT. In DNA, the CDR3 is TGTGCCAGCAGCGTGGGGTTCACTGAAGCTTTCTTT. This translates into CASSVGFTEAFF.

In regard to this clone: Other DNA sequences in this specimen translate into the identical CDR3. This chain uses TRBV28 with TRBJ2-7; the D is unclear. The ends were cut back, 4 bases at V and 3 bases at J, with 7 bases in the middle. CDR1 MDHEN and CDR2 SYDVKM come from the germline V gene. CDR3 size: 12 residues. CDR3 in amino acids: CASSSNSYEQYF. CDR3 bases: TGTGCCAGCAGTTCTAACAGCTACGAGCAGTACTTC.

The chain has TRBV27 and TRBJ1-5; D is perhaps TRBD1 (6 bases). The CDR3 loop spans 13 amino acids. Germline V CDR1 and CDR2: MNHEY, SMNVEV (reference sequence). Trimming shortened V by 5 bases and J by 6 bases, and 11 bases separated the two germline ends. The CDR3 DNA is TGTGCCAGCAGTCCCGTAGGGGGTCAGCCCCAGCATTTT. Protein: CASSPVGGQPQHF.

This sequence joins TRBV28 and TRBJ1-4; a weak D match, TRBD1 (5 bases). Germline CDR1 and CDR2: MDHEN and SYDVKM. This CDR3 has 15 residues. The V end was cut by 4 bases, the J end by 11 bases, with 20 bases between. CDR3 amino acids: CASSYSTGTVPKLFF. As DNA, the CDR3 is TGTGCCAGCAGTTACTCCACAGGAACCGTCCCGAAACTGTTTTTT.

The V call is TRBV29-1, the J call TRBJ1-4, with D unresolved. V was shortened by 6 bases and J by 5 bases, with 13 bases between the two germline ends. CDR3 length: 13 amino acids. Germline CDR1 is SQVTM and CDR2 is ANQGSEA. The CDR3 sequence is CSVLTGINEKLFF. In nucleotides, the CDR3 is TGCAGCGTCCTGACGGGCATAAATGAAAAACTGTTTTTT.

The CDR3: CASSPMIQGARGSEQYF. The CDR3 DNA follows: TGTGCCAGCTCACCGATGATTCAGGGGGCGCGGGGTAGCGAGCAGTACTTC. The chain is built from TRBV18 and TRBJ2-7, with 8 bases lining up with TRBD1. Germline V gene sequence: CDR1 KGHSH, CDR2 LQKENI. With V trimmed by 3 bases and J by 6 bases, 16 bases remained unmatched. The CDR3 is made up of 17 amino acids. The whole variable domain, filled in from reference TRBV18 and TRBJ2-7, reads NAGVMQNPRHLVRRRGQEARLRCSPMKGHSHVYWYRQLPEEGLKFMVYLQKENIIDESGMPKERFSAEFPKEGPSILRIQQVVRGDSAAYFCASSPMIQGARGSEQYFGPGTRLTVT.

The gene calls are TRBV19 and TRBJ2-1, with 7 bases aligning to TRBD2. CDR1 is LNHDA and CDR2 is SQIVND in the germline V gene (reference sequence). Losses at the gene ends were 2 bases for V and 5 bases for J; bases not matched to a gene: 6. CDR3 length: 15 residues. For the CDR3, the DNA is TGTGCCAGTAGTATACTAGCGGAACGCAACAATGAGCAGTTCTTC. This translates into CASSILAERNNEQFF.

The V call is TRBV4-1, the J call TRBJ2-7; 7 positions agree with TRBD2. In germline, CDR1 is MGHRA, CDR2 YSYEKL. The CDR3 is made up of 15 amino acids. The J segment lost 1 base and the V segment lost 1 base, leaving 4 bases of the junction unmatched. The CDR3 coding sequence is TGCGCCAGCAGCCAAGCACCGGGGGGATCCTACGAGCAGTACTTC. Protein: CASSQAPGGSYEQYF.

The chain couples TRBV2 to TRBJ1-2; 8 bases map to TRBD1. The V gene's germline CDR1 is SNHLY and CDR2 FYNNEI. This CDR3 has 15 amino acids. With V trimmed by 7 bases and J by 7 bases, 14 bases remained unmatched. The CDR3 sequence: CASILVGQGRGGYTF. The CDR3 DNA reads TGTGCCAGCATTTTAGTCGGACAGGGACGCGGTGGCTACACCTTC.

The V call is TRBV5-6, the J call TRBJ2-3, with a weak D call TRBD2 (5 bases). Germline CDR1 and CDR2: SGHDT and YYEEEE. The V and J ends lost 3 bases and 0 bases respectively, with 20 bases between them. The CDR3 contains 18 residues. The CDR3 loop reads CASSSTSAAAVSTDTQYF. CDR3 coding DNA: TGTGCCAGCAGCTCAACGAGCGCAGCGGCCGTTAGCACAGATACGCAGTATTTT.

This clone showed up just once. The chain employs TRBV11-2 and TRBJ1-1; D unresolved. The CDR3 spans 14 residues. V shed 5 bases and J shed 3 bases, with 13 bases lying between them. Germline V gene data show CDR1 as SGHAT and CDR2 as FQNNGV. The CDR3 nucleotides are TGTGCCAGCAGCCCCCGGCGGGCAGACACTGAAGCTTTCTTT. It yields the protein CASSPRRADTEAFF.

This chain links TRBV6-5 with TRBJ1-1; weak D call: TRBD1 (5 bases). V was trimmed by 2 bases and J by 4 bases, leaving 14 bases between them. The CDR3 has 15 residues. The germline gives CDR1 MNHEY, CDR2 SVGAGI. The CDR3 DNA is TGTGCCAGCAGTTACGGGGACCCCCCGGCCACTGAAGCTTTCTTT. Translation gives CASSYGDPPATEAFF.

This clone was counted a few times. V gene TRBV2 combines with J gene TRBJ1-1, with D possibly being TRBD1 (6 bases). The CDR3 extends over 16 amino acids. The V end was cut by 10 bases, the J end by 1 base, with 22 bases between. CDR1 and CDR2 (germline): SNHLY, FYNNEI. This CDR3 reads CATLDRTPSPNTEAFF. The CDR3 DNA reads TGTGCCACTCTAGACAGGACCCCTTCCCCGAACACTGAAGCTTTCTTT.

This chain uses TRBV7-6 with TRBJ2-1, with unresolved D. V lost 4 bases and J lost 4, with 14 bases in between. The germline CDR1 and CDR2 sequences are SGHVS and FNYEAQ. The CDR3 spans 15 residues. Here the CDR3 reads CASSYRGSIYNEQFF. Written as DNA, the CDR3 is TGTGCCAGCAGCTACCGTGGGTCCATATACAATGAGCAGTTCTTC.

The CDR3 spells CASSSEQGTYEQYF. For the CDR3, the DNA is TGCGCCAGCAGCTCTGAACAGGGAACCTACGAGCAGTACTTC. This chain uses TRBV5-1 with TRBJ2-7, with D possibly TRBD1 on 6 matching bases. CDR3 length: 14 residues. Trimming took off 3 bases at V and 2 bases at J, with 12 bases between the two ends. Germline-derived CDR1 and CDR2 are SGHRS and YFSETQ.

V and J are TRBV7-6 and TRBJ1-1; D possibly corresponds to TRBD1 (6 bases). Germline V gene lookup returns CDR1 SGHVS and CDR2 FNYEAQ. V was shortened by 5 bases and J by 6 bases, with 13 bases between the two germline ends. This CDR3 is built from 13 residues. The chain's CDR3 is CASSVQGKAEAFF. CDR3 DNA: TGTGCCAGCAGCGTACAGGGTAAGGCTGAAGCTTTCTTT.